The present entry profiles one TCR beta chain with its context. Its cognate antigen is unknown. The record originates from a study of lymphopenia after photon versus proton radiotherapy. Study results and limitations: Proton therapy kept repertoires fairly stable, unlike photons, which gained effector/memory cells. Survival link was tested only in deceased patients; proton benefit remains a possibility. Post-nadir diversity loss with photons came from oligoclonal expansion, particularly CD8+ Temra cells. Larger post-nadir TCR diversity loss correlated inversely with survival in deceased patients.

The repertoire was sequenced with immunoSEQ multiplex PCR; TCRdb's copy has only in-frame clones and lacks some. Of roughly 30,000 clones listed, 94% are singletons. The length of the CDR3 is 15 residues. Germline CDR1 and CDR2: SNHLY and FYNNEI. Trimming removed 2 bases from V and 7 bases from J, with 15 bases in between. J is TRBJ1-5 and V is TRBV2; D is undetermined. The material sequenced was peripheral blood, taken from a patient treated with photon-based radiotherapy. The receptor was isolated from a woman in her fifties or sixties with cholangiocarcinoma. The CDR3 loop reads CASSERIGPRQPQHF. DNA for the CDR3: TGTGCCAGCAGTGAAAGAATCGGGCCGCGGCAGCCCCAGCATTTT. The full variable domain, rest sourced from reference TRBV2 and TRBJ1-5, is EPEVTQTPSHQVTQMGQEVILRCVPISNHLYFYWYRQILGQKVEFLVSFYNNEISEKSEIFDDQFSVERPDGSNFTLKIRSTKLEDSAMYFCASSERIGPRQPQHFGDGTRLSIL.